Listed below are T cell receptor beta chains from one sample, sequenced in a study of regulatory T cells in long-lasting Graves disease. TCRdb passed the multiplex PCR reads through MiXCR, listing each CDR3 protein once. This sample has about 470,000 distinct CDR3 sequences, with more than 13% found just once. These records were also assigned to another study, of T cells in Graves' hyperthyroidism and ophthalmopathy.

Here the sequenced sample was peripheral blood mononuclear cells (PBMCs), taken at new diagnosis, from a patient treated with antithyroid drugs. The receptors come from a woman in her thirties with Graves disease. CDR3s include the opening cysteine and the closing phenylalanine or tryptophan. D genes are given only for firm matches. For some rows the clone size is stated as once, few or many, or as a class when expanded; others skip it.

clone size	J gene	V gene	D gene	CDR3 protein	CDR3 DNA
few	TRBJ1-1	TRBV6-2/TRBV6-3	-	CASSYSTGGYNAEAFF	TGTGCCAGCAGTTACTCGACCGGCGGGTACAACGCTGAAGCTTTCTTT
few	TRBJ1-1	TRBV24-1	TRBD1	CATSDRVNTEAFF	TGTGCCACATCAGACAGGGTGAACACTGAAGCTTTCTTT
many	TRBJ2-3	TRBV6-1	-	CASSRGTDTQYF	TGTGCCAGCAGCCGAGGCACAGATACGCAGTATTTT
many	TRBJ2-7	TRBV11-3	-	CASSLAEGPYEQYF	TGTGCCAGCAGCTTAGCGGAGGGCCCCTACGAGCAGTACTTC
few	TRBJ2-1	TRBV19	TRBD2	CASTNIPGLAGAVTYNEQFF	TGTGCCAGTACCAATATCCCGGGACTAGCGGGAGCGGTAACCTACAATGAGCAGTTCTTC
many	TRBJ2-1	TRBV4-1	TRBD2	CASSQVLAGGYNEQFF	TGCGCCAGCAGCCAAGTGCTAGCGGGAGGTTACAATGAGCAGTTCTTC
many	TRBJ1-2	TRBV20-1	-	CSASRSLPGITNYGYTF	TGCAGTGCTAGTCGGTCATTGCCCGGCATTACTAACTATGGCTACACCTTC
few	TRBJ1-2	TRBV4-1	-	CASSQEGQLYGYTF	TGCGCCAGCAGCCAAGAGGGGCAGCTCTATGGCTACACCTTC
many	TRBJ1-1	TRBV25-1	-	CASIQGSGLNTEAFF	TGTGCCAGCATTCAGGGCTCAGGGCTGAACACTGAAGCTTTCTTT
many	TRBJ2-1	TRBV10-3	TRBD2	CATQPGGYYNEQFF	TGTGCCACTCAACCCGGGGGGTACTACAATGAGCAGTTCTTC
few	TRBJ1-6	TRBV5-1	TRBD1	CASRPDRDNSPLHF	TGCGCCAGCAGACCTGACAGGGATAATTCACCCCTCCACTTT
few	TRBJ2-3	TRBV6-4	-	CASSDGAASTDTQYF	TGTGCCAGCAGTGACGGTGCAGCGAGCACAGATACGCAGTATTTT
many	TRBJ2-1	TRBV20-1	TRBD2	CSAWLAGGNEQFF	TGCAGTGCCTGGCTAGCGGGAGGGAATGAGCAGTTCTTC
few	TRBJ1-1	TRBV5-6	-	CASSLNGGDTEAFF	TGTGCCAGCAGCCTTAACGGGGGCGACACTGAAGCTTTCTTT
many	TRBJ1-1	TRBV5-1	-	CASSLQGRAEAFF	TGCGCCAGCAGCTTGCAGGGCAGGGCTGAAGCTTTCTTT
few	TRBJ2-7	TRBV7-9	-	CASMGRWGPSHEQYF	TGTGCCAGTATGGGTCGCTGGGGTCCTTCCCACGAGCAGTACTTC
many	TRBJ1-1	TRBV9	-	CASSVEGFAEAFF	TGTGCCAGCAGCGTAGAAGGGTTCGCTGAAGCTTTCTTT
few	TRBJ2-7	TRBV5-1	TRBD2	CASSAAGLAGPNTFSSYEQYF	TGCGCCAGCAGCGCGGCGGGACTAGCGGGACCCAATACCTTCTCCTCCTACGAGCAGTACTTC
few	TRBJ2-6	TRBV2	-	CASSSFSGANVLTF	TGTGCCAGCAGTTCCTTCTCTGGGGCCAACGTCCTGACTTTC
many	TRBJ1-5	TRBV10-2	-	CASRETASGPQHF	TGCGCCAGCAGAGAGACAGCTAGTGGGCCCCAGCATTTT
-	TRBJ2-1	TRBV30	TRBD2	CAWTTSGREEQFF	TGTGCCTGGACGACTAGCGGGAGGGAGGAGCAGTTCTTC
many	TRBJ2-5	TRBV2	-	CASGLHRSETQYF	TGTGCCAGCGGACTTCACAGGTCTGAGACCCAGTACTTC
many	TRBJ2-7	TRBV6-1	TRBD2	CASTGGGRQYF	TGTGCCAGCACGGGAGGCGGGCGGCAGTACTTC
few	TRBJ1-5	TRBV6-1	-	CASSELAGRGDQPQHF	TGTGCCAGCAGTGAACTTGCAGGGAGAGGGGATCAGCCCCAGCATTTT
many	TRBJ2-3	TRBV12-3/TRBV12-4	TRBD2	CASSPGTRLRTDTQYF	TGTGCCAGCAGTCCGGGGACTAGATTAAGAACAGATACGCAGTATTTT
-	TRBJ2-3	TRBV7-8	TRBD1	CASSRPGQTTDTQYF	TGTGCCAGCAGCCGGCCGGGACAGACAACAGATACGCAGTATTTT
-	TRBJ2-7	TRBV4-1	-	CASNQVPRVGTLLEQYF	TGCGCCAGCAACCAAGTCCCTCGGGTGGGGACCCTATTGGAGCAGTACTTC